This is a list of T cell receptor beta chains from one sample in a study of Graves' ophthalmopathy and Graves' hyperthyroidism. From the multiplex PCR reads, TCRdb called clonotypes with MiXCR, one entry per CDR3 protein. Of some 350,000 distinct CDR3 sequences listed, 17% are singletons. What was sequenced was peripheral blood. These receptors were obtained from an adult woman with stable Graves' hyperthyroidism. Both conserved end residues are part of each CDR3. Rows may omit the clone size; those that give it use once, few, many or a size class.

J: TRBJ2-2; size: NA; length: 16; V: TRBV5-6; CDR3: CASSPRQGRYTGELFF
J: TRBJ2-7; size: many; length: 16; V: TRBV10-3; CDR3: CAIREGKTVPSYEQYF
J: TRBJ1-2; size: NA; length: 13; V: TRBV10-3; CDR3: CVISEQDRDGYTF
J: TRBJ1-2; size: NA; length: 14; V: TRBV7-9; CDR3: CASSLEWGWHGYTF
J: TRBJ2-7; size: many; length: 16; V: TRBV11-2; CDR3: CASSSVGEGPPYEQYF
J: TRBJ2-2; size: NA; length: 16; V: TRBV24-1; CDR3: CATSDSSGRVAGELFF
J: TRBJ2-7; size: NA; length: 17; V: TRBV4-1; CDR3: CASSPQLTSLISYEQYF
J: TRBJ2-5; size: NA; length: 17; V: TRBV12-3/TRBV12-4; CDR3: CASSFVGGGTVQETQYF
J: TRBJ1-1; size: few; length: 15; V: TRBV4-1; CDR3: CASIPGEPSGSEAFF
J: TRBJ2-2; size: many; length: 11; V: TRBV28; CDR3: CASGTPGELFF
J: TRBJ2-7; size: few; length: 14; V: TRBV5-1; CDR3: CASSPGGGRDEQYF
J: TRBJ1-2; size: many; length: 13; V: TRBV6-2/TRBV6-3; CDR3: CASSYGGYYGYTF
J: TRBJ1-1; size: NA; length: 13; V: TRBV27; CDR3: CASSAHMGALAFF
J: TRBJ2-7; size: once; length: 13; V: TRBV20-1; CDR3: CSARTGPSGEQYF
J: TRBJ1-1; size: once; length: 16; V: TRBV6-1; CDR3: CASSRTGSQVAVEAFF
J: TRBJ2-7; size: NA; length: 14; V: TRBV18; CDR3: CASSPALRYYEQYF
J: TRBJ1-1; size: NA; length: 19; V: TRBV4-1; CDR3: CASSQVNHWEPVGVGEAFF
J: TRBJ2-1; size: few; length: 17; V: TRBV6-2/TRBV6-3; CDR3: CASKPLGLAASYNEQFF
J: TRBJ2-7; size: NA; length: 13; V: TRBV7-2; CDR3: CASSLLASHEQYF
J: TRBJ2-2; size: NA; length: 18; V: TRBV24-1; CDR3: CATSGMTSGSGNTGELLF
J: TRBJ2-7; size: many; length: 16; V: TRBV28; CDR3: CASSFLSGATTYEQYF
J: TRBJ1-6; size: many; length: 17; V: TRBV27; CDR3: CASSPAGTGRFSSPLHF